The text below deals with one T cell receptor (beta chain). Its cognate antigen is unknown. TCRdb itself ran the RT-PCR reads through MiXCR, one entry per CDR3 protein. Of fewer than 750,000 distinct CDR3 sequences in the sample, 12% to 15% were seen once. This sample is drawn from a study of response to subunit inactivated influenza vaccine. Findings of the study overall: Each seasonal flu vaccination may recruit only limited new T cells, authors suggested.

The V end lost 3 bases, the J end lost 4 bases, and 16 bases lay between the germline ends. Germline V gene data show CDR1 as SGHRS and CDR2 as YFSETQ. CDR3 length equals 16 residues. The rearrangement joins TRBV5-1 to TRBJ2-2; tentatively, D is TRBD2 (6 bases). Source: PBMCs from blood, taken about 11 days after vaccination. The TCR was taken from a man in his fifties or sixties who received an inactivated influenza vaccine. The CDR3 coding sequence is TGCGCCAGCAGCTATCGACTGGGGGGTGGCACCGGGGAGCTGTTTTTT. This sequence encodes CASSYRLGGGTGELFF. The whole variable domain, remainder taken from reference TRBV5-1 and TRBJ2-2, is KAGVTQTPRYLIKTRGQQVTLSCSPISGHRSVSWYQQTPGQGLQFLFEYFSETQRNKGNFPGRFSGRQFSNSRSEMNVSTLELGDSALYLCASSYRLGGGTGELFFGEGSRLTVL.